This T cell receptor (beta chain) was captured by sequencing in a study of cytomegalovirus exposure and HLA in healthy donors. Researchers ran the PCR with 60 Vbeta and 13 Jbeta primers. This table comes from immunoSEQ multiplex PCR, and its TCRdb copy is limited to in-frame clones, with some not included. Among roughly 190,000 clones listed, 60% to 85% were seen once. Trimming stripped 3 bases from V and 7 bases from J, with 3 bases between. Germline CDR1 SNHLY, CDR2 FYNNEI. The CDR3 length is 10 residues. The chain recombines TRBV2 with TRBJ1-2, with D unclear. Sequenced input: PBMCs. The clonotype was recovered from a woman younger than 35 in good health and CMV-seronegative. The CDR3 loop reads CASSDSGYTF. The CDR3 DNA is TGTGCCAGCAGTGATAGTGGCTACACCTTC.